The 7 T cell receptor beta chains below come from one sample, sequenced in a study of T-cell reconstitution after alpha-beta-depleted transplantation in children (dated by TCRdb to 2016 to 2018). Libraries were prepared through PCR. Instrument used: Illumina HiSeq 2500. Molecular barcoding was employed in the preparation of TCR libraries, with unique molecular identifiers being used to normalize TCRbeta repertoire quantification. TCRdb cleaned the public reads at Q25 with fastp, built clones with MiXCR and kept in-frame beta chains. One record per CDR3 amino acid sequence lists the most common genes and DNA. The sample table records around 490,000 distinct CDR3 sequences; about an eighth of these occur just once. Clones ranked in the top ten supply 12% to 15% of the sample. According to the study, the label for this sample's treatment or condition signals: allogeneic hematopoietic cell transplantation with graft depleted of TCRalphabeta T cells and CD19 B cells.

Sequences were derived from PBMCs, mostly from graft donor cells, sampled 180 days after TCRalphabeta/CD19-depleted stem cell transplant. The receptors originated from a female patient between 2 and 15 years old who had a stem cell transplant for aplastic anemia, so the T cells may come from the graft donor.

This clonotype has just a few counts. This sequence joins TRBV2 and TRBJ2-1; D is unresolved. Germline-derived CDR1 and CDR2 are SNHLY and FYNNEI. The length of the CDR3 is 14 residues. Trimming left V 4 bases short and J 4 bases short, with 11 bases between. The CDR3 nucleotides read TGTGCCAGCAGTGCGGGTCGGGCTTACAATGAGCAGTTCTTC. The encoded protein is CASSAGRAYNEQFF.

This rearrangement joins TRBV7-2 to TRBJ2-4, with 8 nucleotides matching TRBD1. This CDR3 comprises 16 residues. Germline CDR1 reads SGHTA; CDR2 reads FQGNSA. J lost 0 bases, V lost 5 bases, and 6 bases had no gene match. The CDR3 nucleotides are TGTGCCAGCAGCAAGGACAGGGCCCTAGCCAAAAACATTCAGTACTTC. Protein sequence: CASSKDRALAKNIQYF.

This clonotype has ten or more counts. The gene calls are TRBV12-3 or TRBV12-4 and TRBJ2-2; TRBD1 aligns across 8 bases. This CDR3 region has 14 residues. J was trimmed by 6 bases and V by 7 bases; bases with no gene match: 7. CDR3 protein: CASTLDRAPGELFF. The CDR3 coding sequence is TGTGCCAGCACCCTGGACAGGGCCCCCGGGGAGCTGTTTTTT.

V and J are TRBV7-2 and TRBJ1-5; the match to TRBD1 covers 8 bases. With 3 bases clipped from V and 6 bases from J, the junction kept 13 bases outside the gene matches. The CDR3 consists of 17 residues. Germline CDR1 SGHTA, CDR2 FQGNSA. The CDR3 DNA sequence: TGTGCCAGCAGCTTGATGCTGTACAGGGGGATCGGTCAGCCCCAGCATTTT. Encoded protein: CASSLMLYRGIGQPQHF. The full variable domain, its missing parts supplied by reference TRBV7-2 and TRBJ1-5, is GAGVSQSPSNKVTEKGKDVELRCDPISGHTALYWYRQSLGQGLEFLIYFQGNSAPDKSGLPSDRFSAERTGGSVSTLTIQRTQQEDSAVYLCASSLMLYRGIGQPQHFGDGTRLSIL.

This clonotype was counted a few times. This chain joins TRBV18 and TRBJ1-1; D unclear. The CDR3 has 16 amino acids. Germline V gene lookup returns CDR1 KGHSH and CDR2 LQKENI. The germline V and J ends were trimmed by 3 bases and 0 bases, with 14 bases remaining between them. The CDR3 region is CASSPSGIQVNTEAFF. The CDR3 DNA sequence: TGTGCCAGCTCACCGAGCGGGATCCAAGTGAACACTGAAGCTTTCTTT.

This clonotype was found a few times. V usage is TRBV6-5 and J usage is TRBJ2-1; perhaps TRBD2 as D (5 bases). CDR3 length equals 15 residues. V lost 0 bases and J lost 8, with 14 bases in between. Looked up from germline, CDR1 is MNHEY and CDR2 is SVGAGI. This CDR3 is CASSYSTRPRHEQFF. The CDR3 coding sequence is TGTGCCAGCAGTTACTCAACTAGGCCACGCCATGAGCAGTTCTTC.

This sequence joins TRBV28 and TRBJ1-1, with TRBD1 as a possible D gene (6 bases). V dropped 3 bases and J dropped 6 bases, with 17 bases sitting between them. CDR1 and CDR2 (germline): MDHEN, SYDVKM. There are 15 residues in the CDR3. In nucleotides, the CDR3 is TGTGCCAGCAGTTTTTGGGACACCCGCGGGGCTGAAGCTTTCTTT. Protein product: CASSFWDTRGAEAFF.